This T cell receptor beta chain was observed in a study of Tregs in tolerant kidney transplant recipients. Details on this clone: Read sequence stops 3 residues before the CDR3 end, and the germline J gene provides the missing end.

The CDR3 has 16 residues. V dropped 5 bases and J dropped 3; count of bases not matched to a gene: 9. CDR1 and CDR2 (germline): PRHDT, FYEKMQ (reference sequence). Only in-frame clones appear in the TCRdb table, and some are missing; sequencing was by immunoSEQ multiplex PCR. The data show approximately 35,000 clones, and the top ten clones hold roughly 7.5%. This rearrangement joins TRBV13 to TRBJ2-7; 11 bases are shared with TRBD1. The sequenced sample was CD8+ T cells from blood, obtained before the transplant. This sequence was found in a human donor who received a combined kidney and bone marrow transplant. The part of the CDR3 DNA that was read is TGTGCCAGCAGCCAAAGGCCCGGGACAGGGGGCTACGAG. Amino acid sequence: CASSQRPGTGGYE. The full CDR3 is CASSQRPGTGGYEQYF. The full variable domain, in which reference TRBV13 and TRBJ2-7 provide the parts outside the CDR3, is AAGVIQSPRHLIKEKRETATLKCYPIPRHDTVYWYQQGPGQDPQFLISFYEKMQSDKGSIPDRFSAQQFSDYHSELNMSSLELGDSALYFCASSQRPGTGGYEQYFGPGTRLTVT.